This TCR beta chain emerged from a study of T-cell reconstitution after alpha-beta-depleted transplantation in children. As regards this clonotype: The antigen remains undetermined.

The CDR3 is 15 residues long. Trimming removed 2 bases from V and 4 bases from J, with 14 bases in between. CDR1 and CDR2 from the germline V gene are KGHSH and LQKENI. Findings and caveats of the study: Approximately two months post-transplant, alpha-beta T cells reportedly originated from several hundred expanded graft clones. Several patients had high TCRbeta diversity at day 60; it came from surviving recipient T cells and thymic progenitors.

It was with unique molecular identifiers that the TCRbeta library was prepared. TCRdb re-called the PCR reads through MiXCR, storing one row per CDR3 protein. The sample shows tens of thousands of distinct CDR3 sequences, approximately 5% of them seen only once. The sample here was PBMCs, mostly from graft donor cells, taken 180 days after TCRalphabeta/CD19-depleted stem cell transplant. The TCR sequence derives from a boy in the first two years of life who had a stem cell transplant for acute myeloid leukemia, so the T cells may come from the graft donor. This chain uses TRBV18 with TRBJ1-2; D remains unclear. The CDR3 nucleotides are TGTGCCAGCTCACCATTAACAGAAAACAGCTATGGCTACACCTTC. Its translation is CASSPLTENSYGYTF.